This T cell receptor beta chain was observed in a study of T-cell reconstitution after alpha-beta-depleted transplantation in children. Study-wide results and limits: About two months after transplant, alpha-beta T cells reportedly came from several hundred expanded graft clones. Surviving recipient T cells and thymic progenitors produced the high day-60 TCRbeta diversity seen in some patients.

Using unique molecular identifiers, the investigators prepared the TCRbeta library. TCRdb re-called the PCR reads with MiXCR, one entry per CDR3 protein. The sample carries 200,000 or so distinct CDR3 sequences, 7% to 9% recorded once. V lost 5 bases to trimming and J lost 3 bases; unmatched junction nucleotides: 7. The CDR3 covers 15 residues. The germline CDR1 and CDR2 sequences are MDHEN and SYDVKM. As to this clonotype: Its matching antigen is unknown.

The V gene is TRBV28, the J gene TRBJ2-1; TRBD1 matches 7 bases. The sample in question was PBMCs, mostly from graft donor cells, obtained 360 days after TCRalphabeta/CD19-depleted stem cell transplant. This TCR was sampled from a male patient aged 2 to 10 who had a stem cell transplant for acute myeloid leukemia, so the T cells may come from the graft donor. The CDR3 coding sequence is TGTGCCAGCAGTCCCCCGGGACAGCTCTACAATGAGCAGTTCTTC. It codes for CASSPPGQLYNEQFF.